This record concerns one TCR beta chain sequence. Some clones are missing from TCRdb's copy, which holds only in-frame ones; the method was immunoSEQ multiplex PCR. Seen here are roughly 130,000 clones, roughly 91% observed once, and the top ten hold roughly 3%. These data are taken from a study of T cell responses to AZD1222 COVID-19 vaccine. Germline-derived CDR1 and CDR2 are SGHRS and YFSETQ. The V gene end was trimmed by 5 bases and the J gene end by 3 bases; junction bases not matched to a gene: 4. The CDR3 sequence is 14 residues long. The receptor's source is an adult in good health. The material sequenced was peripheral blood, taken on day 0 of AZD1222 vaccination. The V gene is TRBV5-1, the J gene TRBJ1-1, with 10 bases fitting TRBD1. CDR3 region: CASRFGQGDTEAFF. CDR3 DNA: TGCGCCAGCAGGTTTGGACAGGGGGACACTGAAGCTTTCTTT.